Each of the 29 T cell receptor beta chains below was sequenced from the same sample in a study of cytomegalovirus exposure and HLA in healthy donors. PCR was performed using 60 Vbeta and 13 Jbeta primers. The table came from immunoSEQ multiplex PCR; TCRdb's copy has only in-frame clones and leaves some out. In the table there are 60,000 to 65,000 clones, over 60% of which are singletons. Sequenced material: PBMCs. These TCRs come from a man aged 50 to 59 in good health and CMV-seropositive.

The chain has TRBV27 and TRBJ1-2, with 8 bases that match TRBD1. Germline-derived CDR1 and CDR2 are MNHEY and SMNVEV (reference sequence). V lost 4 bases, J lost 6 bases, and 13 bases stayed unmatched. This CDR3 comprises 16 residues. The CDR3 protein is CASSWGPQGALDGYTF. Written as DNA, the CDR3 is TGTGCCAGCAGTTGGGGACCTCAGGGGGCGCTTGATGGCTACACCTTC.

The V call is TRBV30, the J call TRBJ1-1; 7 nucleotides align to TRBD1. The germline V gene has CDR1 GTSNPN and CDR2 SVGIG (reference sequence). Trimming cost V 2 bases and J 1 base; bases outside gene matches: 1. The CDR3 has 13 amino acids. The CDR3 bases are TGTGCCTGGAGTAAGGGGGCGAACACTGAAGCTTTCTTT. Amino acid sequence: CAWSKGANTEAFF.

V gene TRBV28 combines with J gene TRBJ2-7; tentative D call: TRBD1 (6 bases). Trimming left V 5 bases short and J 5 bases short, with 19 bases between. The CDR3 totals 15 residues. Germline loops: CDR1 MDHEN, CDR2 SYDVKM. The CDR3 sequence: CASSGGQSLPDEQYF. CDR3 in DNA: TGTGCCAGCAGTGGTGGACAGAGCCTCCCCGACGAGCAGTACTTC.

V is TRBV28 and J is TRBJ1-2, with no clear D. CDR1 MDHEN and CDR2 SYDVKM come from the germline V gene. The CDR3 runs 13 residues. Trimming pared 4 bases from V and 3 bases from J, leaving 9 bases between. CDR3 in DNA: TGTGCCAGCAGTTCCTACCCCTACTATGGCTACACCTTC. Translating it yields CASSSYPYYGYTF.

The V gene is TRBV19, the J gene TRBJ2-3; D is perhaps TRBD2 (7 bases). The germline CDR1 and CDR2 sequences are LNHDA and SQIVND (reference sequence). CDR3 length: 14 amino acids. V was pared by 5 bases and J by 4 bases, with 13 bases between. The DNA of the CDR3 is TGTGCCAGTAGTGAGGGGGGGCGAGCAGATACGCAGTATTTT. Protein sequence: CASSEGGRADTQYF.

This sequence joins TRBV18 and TRBJ2-7; 9 bases are shared with TRBD2. CDR3 length: 15 amino acids. CDR1 KGHSH and CDR2 LQKENI come from the germline V gene. V was clipped by 3 bases and J by 6 bases; unmatched bases: 9. CDR3 nucleotides: TGTGCCAGCTCACCCGCGGGAGGGCCGTATTCCGAGCAGTACTTC. Its protein is CASSPAGGPYSEQYF.

This clone appeared a few times. The chain uses TRBV6-1 and TRBJ1-2; TRBD1 aligns across 7 bases. Germline values: CDR1 MNHNS, CDR2 SASEGT. The CDR3 covers 15 residues. After removal of 1 base from V and 5 bases from J, the junction contained 7 bases not matched to a gene. CDR3 in DNA: TGTGCCAGCAGTGAAGACCCCACGACAGGGTATGGCTACACCTTC. It translates to CASSEDPTTGYGYTF.

This clone has just one count. The V and J genes are TRBV4-1 and TRBJ2-5, with D unresolved. CDR3 length: 14 residues. Germline assignment: CDR1 MGHRA and CDR2 YSYEKL. V gave up 1 base and J gave up 5 bases, with 11 bases separating them. The CDR3 nucleotides are TGCGCCAGCAGCCAAGTGGGCCTCCTGGAGACCCAGTACTTC. This codes for CASSQVGLLETQYF.

The gene calls are TRBV5-1 and TRBJ2-2; D remains ambiguous. This CDR3 comprises 12 residues. V lost 4 bases to trimming and J lost 4 bases, with 5 bases between them. Germline CDR1 SGHRS, CDR2 YFSETQ. The CDR3 DNA is TGCGCCAGCAGCCCCGGCACCGGGGAGCTGTTTTTT. Amino acids: CASSPGTGELFF.

V and J are TRBV28 and TRBJ2-1; TRBD2 might be the D (6 bases). V lost 6 bases to trimming and J lost 8 bases, with 17 bases between them. This CDR3 contains 14 residues. Germline V lookup: CDR1 MDHEN, CDR2 SYDVKM. The CDR3 DNA follows: TGTGCCAGCAGATCGGGCTCTAGCGCGGATGAGCAGTTCTTC. Protein sequence: CASRSGSSADEQFF.

This chain uses TRBV18 with TRBJ1-1; D possibly corresponds to TRBD1 (6 bases). V was cut by 6 bases and J by 6 bases, with 11 bases left in between. The V gene's germline CDR1 is KGHSH and CDR2 LQKENI. This CDR3 is built from 12 residues. CDR3 sequence reads: CASSNQGPEAFF. As DNA, the CDR3 is TGTGCCAGCTCCAACCAGGGGCCTGAAGCTTTCTTT. The full variable domain, in which reference TRBV18 and TRBJ1-1 provide the parts outside the CDR3, is NAGVMQNPRHLVRRRGQEARLRCSPMKGHSHVYWYRQLPEEGLKFMVYLQKENIIDESGMPKERFSAEFPKEGPSILRIQQVVRGDSAAYFCASSNQGPEAFFGQGTRLTVV.

This chain connects TRBV5-1 to TRBJ2-1; 13 nucleotides line up with TRBD2. This CDR3 has 16 amino acids. Germline V gene data show CDR1 as SGHRS and CDR2 as YFSETQ. V dropped 4 bases and J dropped 8; count of bases not matched to a gene: 9. The CDR3 sequence is CASSPGLAGVLDEQFF. CDR3 sequence (DNA): TGCGCCAGCAGCCCCGGACTAGCGGGAGTGCTTGATGAGCAGTTCTTC.

V and J are TRBV9 and TRBJ2-7; a weak D match, TRBD1 (6 bases). Germline values: CDR1 SGDLS, CDR2 YYNGEE. V dropped 0 bases and J dropped 5 bases, with 12 bases sitting between them. This CDR3 spans 14 amino acids. The CDR3 sequence: CASSVGNRDNEQYF. As DNA, the CDR3 is TGTGCCAGCAGCGTAGGAAACAGGGATAACGAGCAGTACTTC. Variable domain in full (rest from reference TRBV9 and TRBJ2-7): DSGVTQTPKHLITATGQRVTLRCSPRSGDLSVYWYQQSLDQGLQFLIQYYNGEERAKGNILERFSAQQFPDLHSELNLSSLELGDSALYFCASSVGNRDNEQYFGPGTRLTVT.

The V call is TRBV29-1, the J call TRBJ1-5, with D unresolved. With 4 bases removed from V and 3 bases from J, the gap between germline ends came to 13 bases. The CDR3 consists of 14 residues. Germline V gene data show CDR1 as SQVTM and CDR2 as ANQGSEA. CDR3 coding DNA: TGCAGCGTTGTGGAGGGTAATAACAATCAGCCCCAGCATTTT. Its protein is CSVVEGNNNQPQHF.

This chain uses TRBV9 with TRBJ1-2; no clear D. The V end was cut by 4 bases, the J end by 8 bases, with 12 bases between. Looked up from germline, CDR1 is SGDLS and CDR2 is YYNGEE. CDR3 size: 12 residues. The CDR3 DNA follows: TGTGCCAGCAGCTCGCGGTCCTGGGGCTACACCTTC. This encodes CASSSRSWGYTF.

The chain carries TRBV6-1 and TRBJ2-7, with 7 bases fitting TRBD2. Looked up from germline, CDR1 is MNHNS and CDR2 is SASEGT. The CDR3 spans 15 residues. Trimming removed 6 bases from V and 0 bases from J; junction bases left unmatched: 8. The CDR3 DNA is TGTGCCAGCAGGACGGGGGAGGGCGACTCCTACGAGCAGTACTTC. Translation gives CASRTGEGDSYEQYF.

This clone was observed a handful of times. The chain combines TRBV30 with TRBJ1-2; D might be TRBD1 (5 bases). Germline V gene lookup returns CDR1 GTSNPN and CDR2 SVGIG (reference sequence). The CDR3 is 14 amino acids. V gave up 4 bases and J gave up 1 base, with 13 bases separating them. DNA for the CDR3: TGTGCCTGGATCGGGGGGTTCCATAACTATGGCTACACCTTC. Its protein is CAWIGGFHNYGYTF.

The chain carries TRBV11-2 and TRBJ2-6, with unresolved D. CDR3 size: 15 residues. In germline, CDR1 is SGHAT, CDR2 FQNNGV. The V end was cut by 4 bases, the J end by 1 base, with 8 bases between. The CDR3 reads CASSSWSSGANVLTF. DNA for the CDR3: TGTGCCAGCAGCTCCTGGAGTTCTGGGGCCAACGTCCTGACTTTC.

This chain uses TRBV2 with TRBJ2-7, with D possibly being TRBD1 (5 bases). Trimming left V 4 bases short and J 3 bases short, with 13 bases between. The germline CDR1 and CDR2 sequences are SNHLY and FYNNEI. The CDR3 is made up of 14 amino acids. The CDR3 is CASSGMAGFYEQYF. CDR3 DNA sequence: TGTGCCAGCAGTGGTATGGCAGGGTTCTACGAGCAGTACTTC.

On this clone itself: The junction and the germline gene differ at one end; a read error may be behind it. CDR3 nucleotide sequence: TGTACCAGCAGCTTAGCGGCCGGGGACAGGGAGGTAAAGACCCAGTACTTC. This gives the protein CTSSLAAGDREVKTQYF. This rearrangement joins TRBV7-6 to TRBJ2-5; 9 nucleotides align to TRBD1. The germline V gene has CDR1 SGHVS and CDR2 FNYEAQ. This CDR3 contains 17 residues. Based on the CDR3 plus reference TRBV7-6 and TRBJ2-5, the full variable domain is GAGVSQSPRYKVTKRGQDVALRCDPISGHVSLYWYRQALGQGPEFLTYFNYEAQQDKSGLPNDRFSAERPEGSISTLTIQRTEQRDSAMYRCTSSLAAGDREVKTQYFGPGTRLLVL.

V gene TRBV7-6 combines with J gene TRBJ2-5; 8 positions match TRBD2. V was clipped by 1 base and J by 5 bases; unmatched bases: 6. The CDR3 sequence is 15 residues long. CDR1 and CDR2 (germline): SGHVS, FNYEAQ. The CDR3 sequence: CASSLVFGTSETQYF. The CDR3, as DNA: TGTGCCAGCAGCTTAGTATTTGGGACTAGTGAGACCCAGTACTTC. Looking up the rest from reference TRBV7-6 and TRBJ2-5 gives the full variable domain: GAGVSQSPRYKVTKRGQDVALRCDPISGHVSLYWYRQALGQGPEFLTYFNYEAQQDKSGLPNDRFSAERPEGSISTLTIQRTEQRDSAMYRCASSLVFGTSETQYFGPGTRLLVL.

The CDR3 nucleotides are TGCGCCAGCAGACTTAGCGGGCTTGAGCAGTTCTTC. Amino acids: CASRLSGLEQFF. The rearrangement links TRBV4-3 to TRBJ2-1; 7 positions match TRBD2. CDR3 length equals 12 residues. Germline CDR1 LGHNA, CDR2 YSLEER. Trimming removed 6 bases from V and 9 bases from J; junction bases left unmatched: 5.

This rearrangement joins TRBV4-1 to TRBJ2-7; no definite D call. The V gene's germline CDR1 is MGHRA and CDR2 YSYEKL. The V end lost 0 bases, the J end lost 2 bases, and 8 bases lay between the germline ends. This CDR3 comprises 14 residues. The CDR3, as DNA: TGCGCCAGCAGCCAAGATGGCTCCCCCTACGAGCAGTACTTC. This translates into CASSQDGSPYEQYF.

The chain recombines TRBV6-5 with TRBJ2-1; no clear D. The CDR3 contains 14 residues. Trimming took off 5 bases at V and 1 base at J, with 9 bases between the two ends. Germline CDR1 and CDR2: MNHEY and SVGAGI. CDR3 amino acids: CASSRSASYNEQFF. CDR3 bases: TGTGCCAGCAGTCGCAGCGCTTCCTACAATGAGCAGTTCTTC.

CDR3 region: CAWSHRVGYTF. Written as DNA, the CDR3 is TGTGCCTGGAGTCACAGGGTGGGATACACCTTC. The V call is TRBV30, the J call TRBJ1-2; tentatively, D is TRBD1 (6 bases). V was clipped by 2 bases and J by 11 bases, with 12 bases between them. Germline CDR1 is GTSNPN and CDR2 is SVGIG (reference sequence). The CDR3 runs 11 residues.

This clone was found a few times. CDR3 nucleotide sequence: TGTGCCAGCAGCGCCTCCGGGACAGGGGTGAACACTGAAGCTTTCTTT. Translation gives CASSASGTGVNTEAFF. This chain joins TRBV2 and TRBJ1-1, with 10 bases fitting TRBD1. Germline CDR1 is SNHLY and CDR2 is FYNNEI. With V trimmed by 6 bases and J by 0 bases, 7 bases remained unmatched. CDR3 length: 16 residues.

The chain uses TRBV28 and TRBJ1-5; TRBD1 might be the D (5 bases). Deletions cut 10 bases from V and 4 bases from J, with 14 bases between. Germline CDR1 and CDR2: MDHEN and SYDVKM. The CDR3 has 13 residues. CDR3 loop: CATTVGGNQPQHF. The DNA for the CDR3 is TGTGCCACCACGGTCGGGGGGAATCAGCCCCAGCATTTT.

This clone was seen a handful of times. This chain links TRBV30 with TRBJ1-3; 9 bases are a match to TRBD1. This CDR3 spans 18 amino acids. Germline trimming cut 5 bases from V and 0 bases from J; bases unmatched to any gene: 14. Looked up from germline, CDR1 is GTSNPN and CDR2 is SVGIG (reference sequence). The CDR3 sequence: CAWQGQGKKGLSGNTIYF. The DNA for the CDR3 is TGTGCCTGGCAGGGACAGGGAAAAAAGGGGCTCTCTGGAAACACCATATATTTT. Full variable domain (remainder filled in from reference TRBV30 and TRBJ1-3): SQTIHQWPATLVQPVGSPLSLECTVEGTSNPNLYWYRQAAGRGLQLLFYSVGIGQISSEVPQNLSASRPQDRQFILSSKKLLLSDSGFYLCAWQGQGKKGLSGNTIYFGEGSWLTVV.

The rearrangement uses TRBV10-3 and TRBJ2-1, with 15 bases lining up with TRBD2. The CDR3 extends over 16 amino acids. The V and J ends lost 3 bases and 5 bases, in that order; junction bases with no gene match: 2. CDR1 and CDR2 (germline): ENHRY, SYGVKD. CDR3 nucleotides: TGTGCCATCAGTGATGGACTAGCGGGGGGGAACAATGAGCAGTTCTTC. Its translation: CAISDGLAGGNNEQFF.